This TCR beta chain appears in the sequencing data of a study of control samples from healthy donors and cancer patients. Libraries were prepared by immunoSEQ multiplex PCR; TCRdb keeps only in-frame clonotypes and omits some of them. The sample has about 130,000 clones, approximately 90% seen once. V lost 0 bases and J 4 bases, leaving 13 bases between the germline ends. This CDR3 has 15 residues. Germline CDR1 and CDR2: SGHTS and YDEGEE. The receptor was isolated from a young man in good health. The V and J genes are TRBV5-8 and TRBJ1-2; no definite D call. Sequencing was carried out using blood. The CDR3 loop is CASSLDQFTSYGYTF. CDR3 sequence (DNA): TGTGCCAGCAGCTTGGATCAGTTTACGTCCTATGGCTACACCTTC.